Detailed here is one T cell receptor beta chain. Only in-frame clones appear in the TCRdb table, and some are missing; sequencing was by immunoSEQ multiplex PCR. Found here are about 230,000 clones, roughly 84% of them singletons; the top ten hold about 1.4%. The CDR3 has 15 amino acids. The V and J ends lost 6 bases and 8 bases, in that order; junction bases with no gene match: 10. Germline V lookup: CDR1 MNHEY, CDR2 SVGAGI. This sample is drawn from a study of blood T cell repertoires in COVID-19. Study in general: Italy, Spain and the United States were the sources of the convalescent and acute COVID-19 samples.

This receptor was obtained from a woman aged 40 to 50 who had recovered from COVID-19. The rearrangement joins TRBV6-5 to TRBJ1-6, with TRBD1 matching 7 bases. Material for sequencing was peripheral blood. This CDR3 reads CASRPPGQTYSPLHF. CDR3 DNA sequence: TGTGCCAGCAGACCTCCGGGACAGACTTATTCACCCCTCCACTTT.